The present T cell receptor (beta chain) was sequenced within a study of T cells in Graves' hyperthyroidism and ophthalmopathy. Amplification of TCR beta CDR3 regions used RNA as the template. HTBI primers were the set used in a first-round RT-PCR of the TCR CDR3. Each CDR3 protein gets one entry after TCRdb re-called the multiplex PCR reads with MiXCR. The table records fewer than 550,000 distinct CDR3 sequences, 15% to 17% of them present only once. This clonotype was recorded at least ten times. CDR1 and CDR2 from the germline V gene are ENHRY and SYGVKD. V lost 2 bases, J lost 5 bases, and 11 bases stayed unmatched. This CDR3 contains 16 residues.

The sequenced material came from blood. The chain joins TRBV10-3 to TRBJ2-7; 8 bases match TRBD1. The receptor was derived from a woman in her late teens or twenties with Graves' hyperthyroidism. The DNA for the CDR3 is TGTGCCATCAGTGAGACGGACAGGGTTAGATACCACGAGCAGTACTTC. This encodes CAISETDRVRYHEQYF.